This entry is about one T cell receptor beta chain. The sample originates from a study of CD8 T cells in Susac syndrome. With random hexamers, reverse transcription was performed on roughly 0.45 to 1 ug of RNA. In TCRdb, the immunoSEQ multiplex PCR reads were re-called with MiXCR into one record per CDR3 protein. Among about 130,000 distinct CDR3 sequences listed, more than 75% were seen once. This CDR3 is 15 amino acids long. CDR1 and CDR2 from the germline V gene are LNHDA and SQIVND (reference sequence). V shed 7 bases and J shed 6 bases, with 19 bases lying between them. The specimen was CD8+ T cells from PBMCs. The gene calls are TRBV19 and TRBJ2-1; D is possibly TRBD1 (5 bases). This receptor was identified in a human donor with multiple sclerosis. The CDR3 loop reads CASTMGQGPPNEQFF. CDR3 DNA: TGTGCCAGTACCATGGGCCAGGGCCCCCCCAATGAGCAGTTCTTC.